This TCR beta chain was sequenced during a study of T cell responses to AZD1222 COVID-19 vaccine. Findings and limits, study-wide: Targeting of unmutated variant regions was reportedly seen in nearly half of spike-specific TCRs. Among those given AZD1222, only five or six were seropositive at baseline. Vaccination with two AZD1222 doses was followed by a rise in Spike-specific TCR breadth and depth. The donors showed a predominance of white British ancestry and of females, with possible underestimation of clonal diversity.

CDR1 and CDR2 from the germline V gene are SGHVS and FQNEAQ. V shed 9 bases, J shed 6 bases, and the junction held 14 bases outside the gene matches. CDR3 length: 16 amino acids. Using immunoSEQ multiplex PCR, the repertoire was profiled, and TCRdb retains in-frame clones only, with some absent. The sample consists of 100,000 to 150,000 clones, approximately 92% of them appearing once. For this clone: No antigen is known for it.

Sequencing used peripheral blood, obtained 28 days after the second AZD1222 dose. The rearrangement joins TRBV7-8 to TRBJ1-2; TRBD1 matches 12 bases. This clonotype was obtained from an adult who received the AZD1222 COVID-19 vaccine. Here the CDR3 DNA reads TGTGCCAGTACTATACTGCCGGGACAGGGGGCGAATGGCTACACCTTC. It is translated as CASTILPGQGANGYTF.